The source of this T cell receptor beta chain is a study of shared clonotypes between healthy human individuals. Cells designated naive CD8 were CD45RO-negative and were positively selected for CCR7, with terminally differentiated effector memory CD45RA+ cells excluded. Using immunoSEQ multiplex PCR, the repertoire was profiled, and TCRdb retains in-frame clones only, with some absent. The sample records roughly 2.1 million clones, roughly 91% being singletons. Germline CDR1 and CDR2: ENHRY and SYGVKD. The CDR3 has 14 amino acids. V was pared by 8 bases and J by 7 bases, with 11 bases of the junction left unmatched.

The sequence came from a man in his late teens or twenties in good health. Some clones in this sample may be carry-over from other donors' samples. Specimen: naive CD8+ T cells from PBMCs. The chain uses TRBV10-3 and TRBJ1-5, with 7 bases that match TRBD1. The CDR3 region is CAISRDRDRQPQHF. The CDR3 DNA reads as TGTGCCATCTCTCGCGACAGGGACCGACAGCCCCAGCATTTT.